This paragraph reports one TCR beta chain. This CDR3 has 14 residues. J was trimmed by 7 bases and V by 9 bases; bases with no gene match: 10. Germline lookup yields CDR1 LNHDA and CDR2 SQIVND (reference sequence). Data came from immunoSEQ multiplex PCR; TCRdb stores just in-frame clones and leaves some out. This sample has approximately 350,000 clones, with 75% to 90% found just once. These data come from a study of blood T cell repertoires in COVID-19. Study at large: Acute-phase and convalescent COVID-19 samples originated in the United States, Italy and Spain.

This sequence was found in a woman aged 60-75 years with COVID-19, enrolled during active disease. Sequencing was carried out using peripheral blood. The chain links TRBV19 to TRBJ2-3; 10 bases match TRBD2. DNA of the CDR3: TGTGCCAGCCTCCGGTCAGCGGGGGGGAATACGCAGTATTTT. Its translation: CASLRSAGGNTQYF.